The T cell receptor (beta chain) under discussion was sequenced for a study of T-cell memory formation after mild COVID-19. Study-level points and caveats: The CD4+ clones that contracted clustered mainly within CM and EM, and the CD8+ clones concentrated in EMRA. Pre-infection memory harbored some responding clones, suggesting cross-reactive memory joined.

CDR3 size: 16 residues. With 4 bases removed from V and 4 bases from J, the gap between germline ends came to 14 bases. Germline-derived CDR1 and CDR2 are KGHSH and LQKENI. This clonotype appeared a few times. Its target is unknown. Each CDR3 protein gets one entry after TCRdb re-called the 5' RACE reads with MiXCR. The sample shows 250,000 to 400,000 distinct CDR3 sequences, 14% of them seen only once. Material: PBMCs or a T cell subset sorted from them (not recorded which). The clonotype was recovered from a young man who had mild COVID-19 (a few samples of this study predate the infection). Cell type and time point are not known. The chain carries TRBV18 and TRBJ2-6; D unclear. Here the CDR3 DNA reads TGTGCCAGCTCACAAACATCGGTTAGGGGGGCCAACGTCCTGACTTTC. Translated, it gives CASSQTSVRGANVLTF.